A single T cell receptor beta chain is shown here with its context. In the original processing: Amplification of reference gene primers provided the estimated nucleated cell counts. Using immunoSEQ multiplex PCR, the repertoire was profiled, and TCRdb retains in-frame clones only, with some absent. The V and J calls and the clone size are those of that table, but D and trimming were determined from the DNA. The sample lists some 56,000 clones, approximately 81% occurring once. The CDR3 covers 15 residues. Germline assignment: CDR1 SGHRS and CDR2 YFSETQ. V lost 0 bases and J lost 7, with 16 bases in between. The sample is drawn from a study of blood T cell repertoires in COVID-19. Study context: The samples span acute and convalescent COVID-19 from the United States, Italy and Spain. The analysed material was cDNA or gDNA that came from T cells, B-cell-depleted T cells, or PBMCs.

Sequenced: peripheral blood. The clonotype comes from a woman aged 80 or over with active or convalescent COVID-19. This chain connects TRBV5-1 to TRBJ1-2; the D gene is possibly TRBD1 (6 bases). The CDR3 is CASSLDGQPQRGYTF. In nucleotides, the CDR3 is TGCGCCAGCAGCTTGGACGGACAGCCCCAACGTGGCTACACCTTC.